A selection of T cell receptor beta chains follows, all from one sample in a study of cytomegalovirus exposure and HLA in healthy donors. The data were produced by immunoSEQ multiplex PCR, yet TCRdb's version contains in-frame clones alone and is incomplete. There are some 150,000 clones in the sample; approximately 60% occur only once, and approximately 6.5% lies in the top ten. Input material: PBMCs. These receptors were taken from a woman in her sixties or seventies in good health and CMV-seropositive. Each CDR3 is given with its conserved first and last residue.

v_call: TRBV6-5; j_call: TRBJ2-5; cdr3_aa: CASSLRLAHETQYF
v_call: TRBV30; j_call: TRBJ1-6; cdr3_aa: CACSQGADSPLHF
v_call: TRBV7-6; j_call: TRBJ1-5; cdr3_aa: CASSPFTGYSNQPQHF
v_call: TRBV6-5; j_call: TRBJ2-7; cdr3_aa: CASSRTSGRYEQYF
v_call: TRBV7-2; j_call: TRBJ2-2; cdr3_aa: CASSARLAANTGELFF
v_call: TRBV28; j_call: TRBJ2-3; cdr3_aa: CASSKGGSGRTDTQYF
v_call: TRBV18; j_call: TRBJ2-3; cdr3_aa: CASSPGFTDTQYF
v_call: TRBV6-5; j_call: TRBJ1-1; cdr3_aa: CASSNPGTGEAFF
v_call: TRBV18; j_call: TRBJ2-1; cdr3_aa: CASSPADRRFYNEQFF
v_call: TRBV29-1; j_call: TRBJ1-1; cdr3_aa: CSVEPRTGSKEAFF
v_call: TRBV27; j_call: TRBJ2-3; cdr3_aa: CASSLKGPPTTDTQYF
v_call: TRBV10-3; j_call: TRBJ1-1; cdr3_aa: CAISTRQGDTEAFF